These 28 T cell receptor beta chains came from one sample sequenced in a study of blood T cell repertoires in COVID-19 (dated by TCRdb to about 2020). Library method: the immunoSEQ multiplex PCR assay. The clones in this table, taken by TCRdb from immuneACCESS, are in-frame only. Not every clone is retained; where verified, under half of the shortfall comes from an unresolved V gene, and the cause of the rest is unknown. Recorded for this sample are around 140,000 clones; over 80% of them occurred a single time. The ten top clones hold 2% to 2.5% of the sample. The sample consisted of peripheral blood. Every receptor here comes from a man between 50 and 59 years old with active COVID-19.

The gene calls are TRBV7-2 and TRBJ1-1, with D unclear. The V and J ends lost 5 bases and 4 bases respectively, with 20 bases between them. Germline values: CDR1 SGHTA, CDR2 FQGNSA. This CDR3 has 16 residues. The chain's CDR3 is CASSPKKGGYRTEAFF. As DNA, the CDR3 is TGTGCCAGCAGCCCTAAGAAGGGAGGGTATCGCACTGAAGCTTTCTTT.

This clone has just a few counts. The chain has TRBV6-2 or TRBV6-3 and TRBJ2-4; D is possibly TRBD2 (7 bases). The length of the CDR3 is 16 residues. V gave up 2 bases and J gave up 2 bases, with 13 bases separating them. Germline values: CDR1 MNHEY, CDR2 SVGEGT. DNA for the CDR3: TGTGCCAGCAGTTACGGGGGAGGGGGAACCAAAAACATTCAGTACTTC. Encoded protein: CASSYGGGGTKNIQYF.

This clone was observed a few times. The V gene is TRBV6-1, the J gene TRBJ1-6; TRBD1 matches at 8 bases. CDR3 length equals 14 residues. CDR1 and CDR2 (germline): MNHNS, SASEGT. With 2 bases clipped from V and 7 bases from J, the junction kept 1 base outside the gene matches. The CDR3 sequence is CASSERTGNSPLHF. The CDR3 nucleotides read TGTGCCAGCAGTGAAAGGACAGGGAATTCACCCCTCCACTTT.

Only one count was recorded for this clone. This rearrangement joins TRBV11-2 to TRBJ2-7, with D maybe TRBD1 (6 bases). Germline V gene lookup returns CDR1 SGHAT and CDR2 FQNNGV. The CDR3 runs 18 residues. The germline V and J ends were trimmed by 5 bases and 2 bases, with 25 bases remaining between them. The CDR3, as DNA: TGTGCCAGCAGCCCCTTGCCAGGGGATGTGCCATGGACCTACGAGCAGTACTTC. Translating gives CASSPLPGDVPWTYEQYF.

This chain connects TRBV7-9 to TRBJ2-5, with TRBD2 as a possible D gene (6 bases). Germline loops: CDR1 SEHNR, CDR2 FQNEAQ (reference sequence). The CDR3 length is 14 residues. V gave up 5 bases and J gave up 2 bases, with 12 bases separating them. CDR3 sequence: CASSPRTTQETQYF. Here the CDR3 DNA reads TGTGCCAGCAGCCCTCGGACTACTCAAGAGACCCAGTACTTC.

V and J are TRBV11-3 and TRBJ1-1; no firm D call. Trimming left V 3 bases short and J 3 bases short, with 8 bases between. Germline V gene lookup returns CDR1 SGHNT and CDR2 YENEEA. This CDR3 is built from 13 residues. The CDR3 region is CASSFDKDTEAFF. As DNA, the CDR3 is TGTGCCAGCAGCTTTGACAAAGACACTGAAGCTTTCTTT.

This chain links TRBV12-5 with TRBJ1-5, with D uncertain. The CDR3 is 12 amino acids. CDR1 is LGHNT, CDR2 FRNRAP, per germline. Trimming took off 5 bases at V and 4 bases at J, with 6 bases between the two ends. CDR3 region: CASGHLNQPQHF. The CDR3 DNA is TGTGCTAGTGGTCATCTAAATCAGCCCCAGCATTTT.

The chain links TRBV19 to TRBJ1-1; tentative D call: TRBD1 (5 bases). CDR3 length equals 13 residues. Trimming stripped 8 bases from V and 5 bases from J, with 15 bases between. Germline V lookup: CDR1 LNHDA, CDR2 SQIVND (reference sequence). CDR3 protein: CASSGPKGTEAFF. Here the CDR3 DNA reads TGTGCCAGTTCCGGCCCCAAGGGGACTGAAGCTTTCTTT.

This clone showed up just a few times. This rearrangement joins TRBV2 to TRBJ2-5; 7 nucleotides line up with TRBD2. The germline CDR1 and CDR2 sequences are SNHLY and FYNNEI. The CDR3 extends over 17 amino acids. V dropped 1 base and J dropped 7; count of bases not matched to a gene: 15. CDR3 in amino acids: CASSEVESSGGRVTQYF. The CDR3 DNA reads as TGTGCCAGCAGTGAAGTTGAGTCTAGCGGTGGGAGAGTGACCCAGTACTTC.

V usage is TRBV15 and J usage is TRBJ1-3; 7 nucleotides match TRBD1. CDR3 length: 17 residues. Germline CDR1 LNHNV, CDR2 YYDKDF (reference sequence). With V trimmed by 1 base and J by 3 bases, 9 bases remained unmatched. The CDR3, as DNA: TGTGCCACCAGCAGAGTCTCTGGGACAGCGATTGGAAACACCATATATTTT. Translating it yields CATSRVSGTAIGNTIYF.

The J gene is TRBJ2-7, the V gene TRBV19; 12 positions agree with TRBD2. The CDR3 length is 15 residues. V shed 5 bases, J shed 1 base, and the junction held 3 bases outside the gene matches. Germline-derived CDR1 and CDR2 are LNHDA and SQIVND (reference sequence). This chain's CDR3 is CASSLTSGGSYEQYF. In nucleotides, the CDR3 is TGTGCCAGTAGTCTCACTAGCGGGGGGTCCTACGAGCAGTACTTC.

The CDR3 region has the DNA TGTGCCAGCAGTTACTCCCCGACAGGAAACACCATATATTTT. Residues: CASSYSPTGNTIYF. The chain links TRBV6-5 to TRBJ1-3, with unresolved D. Trimming removed 0 bases from V and 4 bases from J, with 7 bases in between. The germline gives CDR1 MNHEY, CDR2 SVGAGI. This CDR3 is 14 amino acids long.

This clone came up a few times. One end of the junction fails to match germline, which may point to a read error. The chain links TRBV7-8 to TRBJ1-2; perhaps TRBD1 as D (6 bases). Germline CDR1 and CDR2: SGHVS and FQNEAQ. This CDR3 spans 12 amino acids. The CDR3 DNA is TGTGCCAGCAGCCTACTCGGACAGTCTACTTCTTTC. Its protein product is CASSLLGQSTSF.

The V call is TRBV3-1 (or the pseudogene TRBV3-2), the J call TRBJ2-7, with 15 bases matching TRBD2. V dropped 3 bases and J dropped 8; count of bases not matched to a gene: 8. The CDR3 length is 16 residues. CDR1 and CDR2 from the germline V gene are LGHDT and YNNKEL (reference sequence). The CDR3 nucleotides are TGTGCCAGCAGCCATCGGACCGGGACTAGCGGGGGGAAGCAGTACTTC. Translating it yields CASSHRTGTSGGKQYF.

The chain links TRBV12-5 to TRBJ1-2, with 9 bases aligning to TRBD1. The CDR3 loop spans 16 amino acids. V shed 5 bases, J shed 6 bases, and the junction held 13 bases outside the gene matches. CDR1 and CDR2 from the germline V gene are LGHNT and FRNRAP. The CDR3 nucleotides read TGTGCTAGTGGTACTTACCCGGGACAGGGAGTAGATGGCTACACCTTC. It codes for CASGTYPGQGVDGYTF.

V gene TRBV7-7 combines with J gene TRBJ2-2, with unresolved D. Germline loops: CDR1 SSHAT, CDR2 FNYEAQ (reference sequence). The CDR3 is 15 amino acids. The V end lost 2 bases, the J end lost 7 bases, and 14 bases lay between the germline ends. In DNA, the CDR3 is TGTGCCAGCAGCTTATCCAGTGGGCGCGACGGGGAGCTGTTTTTT. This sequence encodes CASSLSSGRDGELFF.

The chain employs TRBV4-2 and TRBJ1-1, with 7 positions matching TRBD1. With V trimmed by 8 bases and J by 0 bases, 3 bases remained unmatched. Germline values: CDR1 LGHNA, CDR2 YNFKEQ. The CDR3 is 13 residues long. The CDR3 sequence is CASRGQLNTEAFF. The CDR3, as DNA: TGTGCCAGCCGGGGACAGTTGAACACTGAAGCTTTCTTT.

In nucleotides, the CDR3 is TGTGCCAGCACCCCCGGGGGTGAGCAGTTCTTC. Protein product: CASTPGGEQFF. The rearrangement uses TRBV3-1 (or the pseudogene TRBV3-2) and TRBJ2-1, with D perhaps TRBD2 (6 bases). V lost 7 bases and J 9 bases, leaving 10 bases between the germline ends. The CDR3 length is 11 residues. The V gene's germline CDR1 is LGHDT and CDR2 YNNKEL (reference sequence).

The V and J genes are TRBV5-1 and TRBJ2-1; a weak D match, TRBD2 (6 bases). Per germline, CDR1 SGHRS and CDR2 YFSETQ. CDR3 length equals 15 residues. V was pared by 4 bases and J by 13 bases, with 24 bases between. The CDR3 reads CASSLGTFRREDQFF. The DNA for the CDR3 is TGCGCCAGCAGCCTCGGGACTTTCAGAAGGGAGGACCAGTTCTTC.

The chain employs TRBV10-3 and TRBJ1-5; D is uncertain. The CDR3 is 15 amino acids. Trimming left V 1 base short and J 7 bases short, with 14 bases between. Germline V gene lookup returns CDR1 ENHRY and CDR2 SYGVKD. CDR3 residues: CAISEYGRNDQPQHF. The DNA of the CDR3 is TGTGCCATCAGTGAGTATGGCAGGAATGACCAGCCCCAGCATTTT.

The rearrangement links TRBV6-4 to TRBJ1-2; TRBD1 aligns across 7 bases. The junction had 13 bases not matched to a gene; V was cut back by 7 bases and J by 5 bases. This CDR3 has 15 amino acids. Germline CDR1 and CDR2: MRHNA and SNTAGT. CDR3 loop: CASTSTPGQPYGYTF. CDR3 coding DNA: TGTGCCAGCACCTCAACTCCGGGACAGCCTTATGGCTACACCTTC.

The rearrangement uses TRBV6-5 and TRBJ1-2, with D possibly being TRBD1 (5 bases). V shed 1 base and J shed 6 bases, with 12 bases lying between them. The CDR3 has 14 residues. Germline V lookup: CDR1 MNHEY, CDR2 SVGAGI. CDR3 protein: CASSYLGPRDGYTF. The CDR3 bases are TGTGCCAGCAGTTACTTGGGTCCCAGGGATGGCTACACCTTC.

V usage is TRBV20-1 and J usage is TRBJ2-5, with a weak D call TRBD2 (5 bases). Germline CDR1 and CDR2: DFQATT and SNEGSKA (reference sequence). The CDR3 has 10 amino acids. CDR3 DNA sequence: TGCAGCGTTTTCGAGGGGACCCAGTACTTC. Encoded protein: CSVFEGTQYF.

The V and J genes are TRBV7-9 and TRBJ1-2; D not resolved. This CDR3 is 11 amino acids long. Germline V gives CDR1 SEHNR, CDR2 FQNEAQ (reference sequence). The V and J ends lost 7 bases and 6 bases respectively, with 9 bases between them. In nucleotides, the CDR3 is TGTGCCAGCACCGCCGGGGATGGCTACACCTTC. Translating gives CASTAGDGYTF. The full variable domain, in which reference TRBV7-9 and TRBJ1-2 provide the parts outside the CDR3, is DTGVSQNPRHKITKRGQNVTFRCDPISEHNRLYWYRQTLGQGPEFLTYFQNEAQLEKSRLLSDRFSAERPKGSFSTLEIQRTEQGDSAMYLCASTAGDGYTFGSGTRLTVV.

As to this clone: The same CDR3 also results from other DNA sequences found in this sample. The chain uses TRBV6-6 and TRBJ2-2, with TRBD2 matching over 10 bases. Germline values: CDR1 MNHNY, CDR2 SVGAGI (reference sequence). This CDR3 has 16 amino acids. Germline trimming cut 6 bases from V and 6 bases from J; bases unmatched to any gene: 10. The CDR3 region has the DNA TGTGCCAGCAGCGCCCCAGCGGGGGGGCCCTCCGGGGAGCTGTTTTTT. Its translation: CASSAPAGGPSGELFF.

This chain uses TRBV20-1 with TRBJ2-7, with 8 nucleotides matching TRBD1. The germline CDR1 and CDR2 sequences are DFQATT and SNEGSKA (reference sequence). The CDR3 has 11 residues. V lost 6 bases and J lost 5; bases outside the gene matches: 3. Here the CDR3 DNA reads TGCAGTGCAGGACAGGGTAACGAGCAGTACTTC. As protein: CSAGQGNEQYF.

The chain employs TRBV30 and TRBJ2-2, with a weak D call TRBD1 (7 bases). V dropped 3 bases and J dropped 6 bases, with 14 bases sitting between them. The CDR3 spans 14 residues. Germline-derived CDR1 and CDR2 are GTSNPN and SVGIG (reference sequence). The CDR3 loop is CAWSGRGEAGELFF. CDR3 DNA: TGTGCCTGGAGCGGCAGGGGGGAGGCCGGGGAGCTGTTTTTT.

CDR3 protein: CASSFGGMNTEAFF. CDR3 coding DNA: TGTGCCAGCAGCTTCGGGGGAATGAACACTGAAGCTTTCTTT. This chain links TRBV5-5 with TRBJ1-1; perhaps TRBD1 as D (5 bases). The V and J ends lost 2 bases and 0 bases respectively, with 8 bases between them. The CDR3 runs 14 residues. Germline V gene sequence: CDR1 SGHKS, CDR2 YYEKEE (reference sequence).